Listed below are T cell receptor beta chains from one sample, sequenced in a study of spatial heterogeneity in lung cancer. TCRdb re-analysed the 5' RACE reads in MiXCR, keeping a single row per CDR3 protein. The sample contains some 120,000 distinct CDR3 sequences, 9% to 15% of which appear only once. Sequencing was performed on PBMCs, taken at follow-up. The receptors here all came from a male donor with early-stage non-small cell lung cancer. CDR3s include the opening cysteine and the closing phenylalanine or tryptophan. D genes are given only for firm matches. Clone size, where shown, is once, few, many, or a class for clones that have expanded.

>NA|TRBV7-2|NA|TRBJ2-2
TGTGCCAGCAGCTTAGCGTTTAAGGCCGGGGAGCTGTTTTTT
CASSLAFKAGELFF
>NA|TRBV9|NA|TRBJ2-7
TGTGCCAGCAGCGTAGAGGACAGTTCGGCCTACGAGCAGTACTTC
CASSVEDSSAYEQYF
>TRBD2|TRBV20-1|few|TRBJ2-3
TGCAGTGCTTCCGGGACTAGCGGGGGCGGAGATACGCAGTATTTT
CSASGTSGGGDTQYF
>NA|TRBV28|few|TRBJ2-5
TGTGCCAGCAGTTTATCTCTTAGCCAAGAGACCCAGTACTTC
CASSLSLSQETQYF
>NA|TRBV20-1|many|TRBJ1-5
TGCAGTGCTAGAGACTCCCGAGGGAATCAGCCCCAGCATTTT
CSARDSRGNQPQHF
>NA|TRBV20-1|few|TRBJ1-2
TGCAGTGCTAAAGATTCAGGCGACTATGGCTACACCTTC
CSAKDSGDYGYTF
>TRBD1|TRBV5-6|few|TRBJ1-5
TGTGCCAGCAGCTTAGGGGACAGGGCTCAGCCCCAGCATTTT
CASSLGDRAQPQHF
>TRBD1|TRBV13|many|TRBJ2-1
TGTGCCAGCAGCCCTCCCACAGGGGGCTACAATGAGCAGTTCTTC
CASSPPTGGYNEQFF
>NA|TRBV28|many|TRBJ2-7
TGTGCCAGCGGAGGAGCGGGTTTCGAGCAGTACTTC
CASGGAGFEQYF
>TRBD1|TRBV15|few|TRBJ2-5
TGTGCCACCAGCAGGGACAGGGGTTTAGAAGAGACCCAGTACTTC
CATSRDRGLEETQYF
>TRBD2|TRBV10-2|NA|TRBJ2-1
TGCGCCAGCAGTGAGGGCGGGGGGCGGTCCTACAATGAGCAGTTCTTC
CASSEGGGRSYNEQFF
>TRBD2|TRBV12-3/TRBV12-4|many|TRBJ2-1
TGTGCCAGCAGGCCTAGCGGGGGGGGTTACAATGAGCAGTTCTTC
CASRPSGGGYNEQFF
>NA|TRBV24-1|few|TRBJ1-5
TGTGCCACCAGTGACCGATCGGAGCCAGGGCAGCCCCAGCATTTT
CATSDRSEPGQPQHF
>NA|TRBV20-1|NA|TRBJ2-5
TGCAGTGCACACTCACTAATCCAAGAGACCCAGTACTTC
CSAHSLIQETQYF
>NA|TRBV7-9|few|TRBJ1-2
TGTGCCAGCAGCTCCAGTGGGGTTAACTATGGCTACACCTTC
CASSSSGVNYGYTF
>NA|TRBV4-1|NA|TRBJ1-6
TGCGCCAGCAGCCAGCGACAGAACTCCGGGAATTCACCCCTCCACTTT
CASSQRQNSGNSPLHF